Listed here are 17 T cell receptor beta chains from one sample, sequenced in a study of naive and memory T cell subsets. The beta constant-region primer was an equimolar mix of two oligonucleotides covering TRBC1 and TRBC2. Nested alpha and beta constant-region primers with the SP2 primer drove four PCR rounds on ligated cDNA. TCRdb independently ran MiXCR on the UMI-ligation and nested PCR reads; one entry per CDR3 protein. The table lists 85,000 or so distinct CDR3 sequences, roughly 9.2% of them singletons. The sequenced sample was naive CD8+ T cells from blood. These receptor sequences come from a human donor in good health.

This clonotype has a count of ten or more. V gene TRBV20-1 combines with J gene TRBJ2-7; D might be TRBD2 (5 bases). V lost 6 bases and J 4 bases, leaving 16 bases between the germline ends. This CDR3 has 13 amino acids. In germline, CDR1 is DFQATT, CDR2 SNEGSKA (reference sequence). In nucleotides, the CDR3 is TGCAGTGCCAGGAAACTAGATTGGTACGAGCAGTACTTC. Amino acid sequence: CSARKLDWYEQYF.

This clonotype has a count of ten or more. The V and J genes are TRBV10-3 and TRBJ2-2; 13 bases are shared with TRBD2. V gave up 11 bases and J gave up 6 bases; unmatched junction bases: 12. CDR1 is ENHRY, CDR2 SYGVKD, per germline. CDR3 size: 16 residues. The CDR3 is CAVGRTSGSRAGELFF. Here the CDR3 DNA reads TGTGCCGTCGGGCGGACTAGCGGGAGTCGAGCCGGGGAGCTGTTTTTT.

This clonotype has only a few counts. The DNA of the CDR3 is TGTGCCAGCAGCCACTCTAGGGGAACCCACGAGCAGTACTTC. Amino acids: CASSHSRGTHEQYF. The V and J genes are TRBV27 and TRBJ2-7; tentative D call: TRBD1 (5 bases). Trimming took 6 bases from V and 5 from J, leaving 17 bases between them. The CDR3 covers 14 residues. Germline V gene lookup returns CDR1 MNHEY and CDR2 SMNVEV (reference sequence).

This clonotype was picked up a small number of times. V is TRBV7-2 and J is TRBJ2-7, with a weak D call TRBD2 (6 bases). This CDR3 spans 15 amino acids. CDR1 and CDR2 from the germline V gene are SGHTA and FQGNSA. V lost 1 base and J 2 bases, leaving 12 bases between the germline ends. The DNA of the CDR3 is TGTGCCAGCAGCTTAGGGTCGGGCGGGACCTACGAGCAGTACTTC. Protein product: CASSLGSGGTYEQYF. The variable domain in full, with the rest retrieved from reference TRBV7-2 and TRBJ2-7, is GAGVSQSPSNKVTEKGKDVELRCDPISGHTALYWYRQSLGQGLEFLIYFQGNSAPDKSGLPSDRFSAERTGGSVSTLTIQRTQQEDSAVYLCASSLGSGGTYEQYFGPGTRLTVT.

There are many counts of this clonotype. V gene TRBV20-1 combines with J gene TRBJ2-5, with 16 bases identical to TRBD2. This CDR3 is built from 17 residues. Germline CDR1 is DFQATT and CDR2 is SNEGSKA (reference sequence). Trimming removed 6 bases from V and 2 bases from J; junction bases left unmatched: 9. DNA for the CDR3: TGCAGTGCAACTGGGACTAGCGGGAGGGGTTGGCAAGAGACCCAGTACTTC. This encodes CSATGTSGRGWQETQYF.

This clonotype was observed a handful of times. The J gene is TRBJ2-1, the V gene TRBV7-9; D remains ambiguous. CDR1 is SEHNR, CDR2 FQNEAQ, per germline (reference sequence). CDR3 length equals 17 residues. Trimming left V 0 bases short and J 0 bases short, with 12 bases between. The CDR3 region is CASSLAQDPISYNEQFF. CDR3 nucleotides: TGTGCCAGCAGCTTAGCGCAGGACCCGATCTCCTACAATGAGCAGTTCTTC.

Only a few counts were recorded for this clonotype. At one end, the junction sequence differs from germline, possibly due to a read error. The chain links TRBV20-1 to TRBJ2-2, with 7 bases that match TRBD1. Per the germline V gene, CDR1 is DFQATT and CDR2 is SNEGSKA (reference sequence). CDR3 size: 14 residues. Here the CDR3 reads CSARDRDHTGELFF. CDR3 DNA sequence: TGCAGTGCTCGAGACAGGGATCACACCGGGGAGCTGTTTTTT.

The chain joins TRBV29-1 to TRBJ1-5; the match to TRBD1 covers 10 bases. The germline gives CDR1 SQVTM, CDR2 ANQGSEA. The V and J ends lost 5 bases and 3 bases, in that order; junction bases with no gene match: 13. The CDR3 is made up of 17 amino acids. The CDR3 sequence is CSVRQTRDRGTNQPQHF. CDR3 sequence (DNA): TGCAGCGTTCGACAAACCCGGGACAGGGGAACCAATCAGCCCCAGCATTTT. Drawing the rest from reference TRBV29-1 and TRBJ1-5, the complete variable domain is SAVISQKPSRDICQRGTSLTIQCQVDSQVTMMFWYRQQPGQSLTLIATANQGSEATYESGFVIDKFPISRPNLTFSTLTVSNMSPEDSSIYLCSVRQTRDRGTNQPQHFGDGTRLSIL.

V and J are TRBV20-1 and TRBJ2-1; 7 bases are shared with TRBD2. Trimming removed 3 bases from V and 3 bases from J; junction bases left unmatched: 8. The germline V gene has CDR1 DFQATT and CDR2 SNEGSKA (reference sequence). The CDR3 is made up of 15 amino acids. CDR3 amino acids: CSASPPAGIYNEQFF. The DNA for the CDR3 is TGCAGTGCTAGTCCCCCAGCGGGGATCTACAATGAGCAGTTCTTC.

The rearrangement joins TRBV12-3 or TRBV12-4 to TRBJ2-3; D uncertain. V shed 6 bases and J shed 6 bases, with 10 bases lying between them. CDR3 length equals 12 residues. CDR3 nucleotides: TGTGCCAGCAGATCCATATTTGATACGCAGTATTTT. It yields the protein CASRSIFDTQYF.

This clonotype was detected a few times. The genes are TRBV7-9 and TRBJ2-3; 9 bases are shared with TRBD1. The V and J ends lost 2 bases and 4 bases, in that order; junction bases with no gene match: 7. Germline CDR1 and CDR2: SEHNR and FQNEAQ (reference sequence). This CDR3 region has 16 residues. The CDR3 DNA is TGTGCCAGCAGCTTAAGGGGACAGGGCTCCGCAGATACGCAGTATTTT. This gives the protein CASSLRGQGSADTQYF.

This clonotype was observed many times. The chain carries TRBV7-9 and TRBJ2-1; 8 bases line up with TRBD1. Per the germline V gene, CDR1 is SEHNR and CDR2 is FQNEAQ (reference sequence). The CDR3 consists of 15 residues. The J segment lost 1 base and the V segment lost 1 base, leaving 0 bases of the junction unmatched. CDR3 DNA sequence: TGTGCCAGCAGCTTAGGGACAGGGTCCTACAATGAGCAGTTCTTC. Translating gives CASSLGTGSYNEQFF.

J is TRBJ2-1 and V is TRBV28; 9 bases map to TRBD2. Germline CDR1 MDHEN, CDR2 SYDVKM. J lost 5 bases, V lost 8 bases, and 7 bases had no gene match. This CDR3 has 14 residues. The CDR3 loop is CASLGLAGNNEQFF. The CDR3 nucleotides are TGTGCCAGCTTAGGCCTAGCGGGGAACAATGAGCAGTTCTTC.

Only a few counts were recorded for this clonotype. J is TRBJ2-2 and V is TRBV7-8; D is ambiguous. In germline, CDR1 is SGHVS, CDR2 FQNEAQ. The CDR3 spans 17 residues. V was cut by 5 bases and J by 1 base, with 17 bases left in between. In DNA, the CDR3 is TGTGCCAGCAGCACCCCCACGGTCTCAGGGAACACCGGGGAGCTGTTTTTT. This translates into CASSTPTVSGNTGELFF. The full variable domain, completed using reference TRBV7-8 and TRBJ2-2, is GAGVSQSPRYKVAKRGQDVALRCDPISGHVSLFWYQQALGQGPEFLTYFQNEAQLDKSGLPSDRFFAERPEGSVSTLKIQRTQQEDSAVYLCASSTPTVSGNTGELFFGEGSRLTVL.

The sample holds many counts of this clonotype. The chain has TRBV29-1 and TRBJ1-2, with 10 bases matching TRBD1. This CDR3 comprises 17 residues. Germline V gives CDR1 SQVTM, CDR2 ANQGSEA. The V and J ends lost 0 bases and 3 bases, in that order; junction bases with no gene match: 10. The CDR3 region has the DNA TGCAGCGTTGAAGATCCGGGACAGGGGCAGAAGGACTATGGCTACACCTTC. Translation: CSVEDPGQGQKDYGYTF.

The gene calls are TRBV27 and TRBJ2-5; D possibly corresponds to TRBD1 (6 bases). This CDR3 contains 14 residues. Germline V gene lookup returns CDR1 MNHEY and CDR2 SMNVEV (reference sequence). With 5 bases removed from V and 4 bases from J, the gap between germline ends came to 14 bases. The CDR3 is CASSTRQEGETQYF. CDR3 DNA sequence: TGTGCCAGCAGTACCAGACAGGAAGGAGAGACCCAGTACTTC.

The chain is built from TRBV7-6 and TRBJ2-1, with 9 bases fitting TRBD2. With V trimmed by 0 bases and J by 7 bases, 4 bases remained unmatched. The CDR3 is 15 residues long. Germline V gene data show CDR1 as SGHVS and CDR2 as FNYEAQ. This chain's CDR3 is CASSLASGSSNEQFF. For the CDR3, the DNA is TGTGCCAGCAGCTTAGCTAGCGGGAGTTCAAATGAGCAGTTCTTC.